This record covers a single T cell receptor (beta chain). The target of this receptor is not known. One base away there is no much larger clone; base qualities are not given. Whole blood was collected in K2EDTA tubes by collaborating institutions according to the institutions' own protocols. For TCRbeta analysis, collaborators shipped samples in one of three forms: frozen whole blood, isolated PBMCs, or DNA extracted from either of those sample types. This entry is derived from a study of blood T cell repertoires in COVID-19 (dated by TCRdb to between 2020 and 2021). With respect to the entire study: Samples covering the acute and convalescent phases of COVID-19 were provided by collaborators in the United States, Italy and Spain. The prospective study material was composed of cDNA or gDNA derived from T cells, B-cell-depleted T cells, or PBMCs. The dataset comprised deeply sampled blood TCRbeta repertoires from subjects exposed to, actively infected with, or recovered from COVID-19. The repertoires were made available in a free public database intended to serve as a resource for research on the immune response to SARS-CoV-2. The samples were drawn from two sources: the first 160 participants of the ongoing ImmuneRACE study, and 1,000 to 1,500 subjects contributed by 6 global collaborators. The sample metadata nearly always contained a de-identified subject ID, COVID-19 status, age in years and sex. Where available, HLA class I and class II types were taken from metadata supplied by the sample provider and were not determined by assay-based typing.

The CDR3 runs 15 amino acids, cysteine and phenylalanine included. The DNA shown is the 45-base CDR3, in frame from base 1. The germline V gene provides CDR1 ENHRY and CDR2 SYGVKD. Cut back by 5 bases and 5 bases, the V and J ends lie 17 bases apart. Points the paper makes about the study in general: The amount of clinical and demographic metadata varied by source and participant and was provided uncurated.

The immunoSEQ Assay, a bias-controlled multiplex PCR, was used to amplify TCRbeta CDR3 regions from genomic DNA. Per the original workflow: The number of nucleated cells in each sample was estimated from the amplification of reference gene primers within the assay. Sequence reads were collapsed and filtered to measure the absolute abundance of every unique TCRbeta CDR3 rearrangement. Productive Simpson clonality was computed per sample as the square root of Simpson's diversity index over productive rearrangements. In TCRdb, the immuneACCESS table is reduced to in-frame sequences with V and J assigned. These tables do not hold every clone; where another copy was compared, an unresolved V gene accounts for under half, and the others remain unexplained. The DNA was the basis for D and trimming; V, J and clone size are from that table. This sample lists around 170,000 clones; around 83% were detected once. 5.5% to 7% of the sample is taken by the ten largest.

The sequenced sample was peripheral blood. This TCR was recovered from a man aged 50 to 60 with active or convalescent COVID-19. In this chain, TRBV10-3 is recombined with TRBJ2-3; tentative D gene TRBD1, with 6 bases matching. The bases read TGTGCCATCAGTCTCATACAGGGTCCCGGAGATACGCAGTATTTT. Translated, this gives CAISLIQGPGDTQYF.